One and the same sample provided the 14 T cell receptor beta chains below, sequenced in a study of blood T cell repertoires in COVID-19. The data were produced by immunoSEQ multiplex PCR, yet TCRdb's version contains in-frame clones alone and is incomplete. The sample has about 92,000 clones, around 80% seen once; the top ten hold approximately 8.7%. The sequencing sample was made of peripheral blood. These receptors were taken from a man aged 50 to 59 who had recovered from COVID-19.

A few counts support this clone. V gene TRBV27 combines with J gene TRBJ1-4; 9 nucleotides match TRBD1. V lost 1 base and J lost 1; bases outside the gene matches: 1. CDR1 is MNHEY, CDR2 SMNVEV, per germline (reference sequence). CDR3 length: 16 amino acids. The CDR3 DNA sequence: TGTGCCAGCAGTTTATGGGGACAGGGAACTAATGAAAAACTGTTTTTT. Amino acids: CASSLWGQGTNEKLFF.

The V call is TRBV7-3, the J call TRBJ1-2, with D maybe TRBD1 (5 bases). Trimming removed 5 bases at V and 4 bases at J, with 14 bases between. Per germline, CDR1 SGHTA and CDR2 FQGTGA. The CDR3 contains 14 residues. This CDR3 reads CASSPGGTSYGYTF. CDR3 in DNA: TGTGCCAGCAGCCCAGGCGGGACGAGCTATGGCTACACCTTC.

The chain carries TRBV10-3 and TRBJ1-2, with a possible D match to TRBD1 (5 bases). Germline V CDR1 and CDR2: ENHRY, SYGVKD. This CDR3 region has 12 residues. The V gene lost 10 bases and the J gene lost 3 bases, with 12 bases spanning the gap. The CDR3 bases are TGTGCCACCTCCCCGGGGGACTATGGCTACACCTTC. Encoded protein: CATSPGDYGYTF.

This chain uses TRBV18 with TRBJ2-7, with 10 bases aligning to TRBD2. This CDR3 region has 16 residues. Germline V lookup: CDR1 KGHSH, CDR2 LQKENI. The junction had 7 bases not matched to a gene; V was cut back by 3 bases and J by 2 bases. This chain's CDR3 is CASSPLSSGGTYEQYF. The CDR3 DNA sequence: TGTGCCAGCTCACCGCTCTCTAGCGGGGGAACCTACGAGCAGTACTTC. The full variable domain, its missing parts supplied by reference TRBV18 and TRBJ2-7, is NAGVMQNPRHLVRRRGQEARLRCSPMKGHSHVYWYRQLPEEGLKFMVYLQKENIIDESGMPKERFSAEFPKEGPSILRIQQVVRGDSAAYFCASSPLSSGGTYEQYFGPGTRLTVT.

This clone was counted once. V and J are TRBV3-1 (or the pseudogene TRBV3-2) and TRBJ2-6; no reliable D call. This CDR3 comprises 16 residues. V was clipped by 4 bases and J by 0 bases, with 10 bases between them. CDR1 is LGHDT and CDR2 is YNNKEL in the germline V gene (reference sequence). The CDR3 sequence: CASSRLKYSGANVLTF. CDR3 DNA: TGTGCCAGCAGCCGACTCAAATACTCTGGGGCCAACGTCCTGACTTTC.

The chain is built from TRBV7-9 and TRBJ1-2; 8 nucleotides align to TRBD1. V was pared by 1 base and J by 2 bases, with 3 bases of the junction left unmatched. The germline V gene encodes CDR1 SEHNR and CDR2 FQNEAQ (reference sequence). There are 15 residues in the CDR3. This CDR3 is CASSLVAGGNYGYTF. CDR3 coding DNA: TGTGCCAGCAGCTTAGTCGCAGGGGGCAACTATGGCTACACCTTC.

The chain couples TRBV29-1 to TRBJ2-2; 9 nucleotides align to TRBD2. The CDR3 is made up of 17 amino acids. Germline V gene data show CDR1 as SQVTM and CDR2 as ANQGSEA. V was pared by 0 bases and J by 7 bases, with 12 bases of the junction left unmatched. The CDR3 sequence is CSVEDHRGRAVGGELFF. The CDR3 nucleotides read TGCAGCGTTGAAGATCACCGCGGGAGGGCCGTTGGCGGGGAGCTGTTTTTT.

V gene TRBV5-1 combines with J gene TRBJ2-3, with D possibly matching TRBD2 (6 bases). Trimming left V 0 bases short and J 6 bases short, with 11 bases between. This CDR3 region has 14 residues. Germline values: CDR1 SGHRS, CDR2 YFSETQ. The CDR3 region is CASSLALGRDTQYF. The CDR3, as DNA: TGCGCCAGCAGCTTGGCTTTGGGGAGGGATACGCAGTATTTT.

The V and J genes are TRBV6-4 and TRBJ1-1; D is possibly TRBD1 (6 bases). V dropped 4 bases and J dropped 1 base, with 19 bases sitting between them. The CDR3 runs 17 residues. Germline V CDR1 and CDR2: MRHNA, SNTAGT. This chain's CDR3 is CASSGYCRRGPNTEAFF. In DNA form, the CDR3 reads TGTGCCAGCAGTGGATACTGCCGCAGGGGCCCGAACACTGAAGCTTTCTTT.

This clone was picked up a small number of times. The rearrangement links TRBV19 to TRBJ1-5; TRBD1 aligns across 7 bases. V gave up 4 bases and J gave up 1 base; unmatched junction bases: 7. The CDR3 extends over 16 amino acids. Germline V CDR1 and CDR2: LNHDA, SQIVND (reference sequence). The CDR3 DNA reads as TGTGCCAGTAGTACCGGGACAGACCGAAGCAATCAGCCCCAGCATTTT. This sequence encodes CASSTGTDRSNQPQHF.

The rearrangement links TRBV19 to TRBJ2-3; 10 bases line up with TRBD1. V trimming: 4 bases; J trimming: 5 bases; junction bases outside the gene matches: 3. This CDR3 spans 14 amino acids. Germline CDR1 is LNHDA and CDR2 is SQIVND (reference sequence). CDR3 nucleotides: TGTGCCAGTAGTACAGACAGGGGGCAAGATACGCAGTATTTT. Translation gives CASSTDRGQDTQYF.

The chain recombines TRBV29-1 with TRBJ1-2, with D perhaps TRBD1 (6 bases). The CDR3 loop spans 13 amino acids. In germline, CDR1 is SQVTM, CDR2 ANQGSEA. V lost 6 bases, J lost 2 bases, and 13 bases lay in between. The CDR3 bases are TGCAGCGTGGGGGCAGGGATGAACTATGGCTACACCTTC. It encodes CSVGAGMNYGYTF.

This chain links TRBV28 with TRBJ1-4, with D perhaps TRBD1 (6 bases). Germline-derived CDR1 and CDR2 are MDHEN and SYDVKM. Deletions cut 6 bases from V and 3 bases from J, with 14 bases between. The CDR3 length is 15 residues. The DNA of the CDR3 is TGTGCCAGCAGCCCTTCAGGGGCGTCTAATGAAAAACTGTTTTTT. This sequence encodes CASSPSGASNEKLFF. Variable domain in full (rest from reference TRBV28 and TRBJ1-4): DVKVTQSSRYLVKRTGEKVFLECVQDMDHENMFWYRQDPGLGLRLIYFSYDVKMKEKGDIPEGYSVSREKKERFSLILESASTNQTSMYLCASSPSGASNEKLFFGSGTQLSVL.

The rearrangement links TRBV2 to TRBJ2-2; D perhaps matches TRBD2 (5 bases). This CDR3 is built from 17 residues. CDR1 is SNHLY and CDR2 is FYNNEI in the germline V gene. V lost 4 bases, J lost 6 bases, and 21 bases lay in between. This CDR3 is CASSVNSGKSLSGELFF. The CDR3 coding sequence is TGTGCCAGCAGTGTTAATTCGGGGAAAAGCCTCTCCGGGGAGCTGTTTTTT.